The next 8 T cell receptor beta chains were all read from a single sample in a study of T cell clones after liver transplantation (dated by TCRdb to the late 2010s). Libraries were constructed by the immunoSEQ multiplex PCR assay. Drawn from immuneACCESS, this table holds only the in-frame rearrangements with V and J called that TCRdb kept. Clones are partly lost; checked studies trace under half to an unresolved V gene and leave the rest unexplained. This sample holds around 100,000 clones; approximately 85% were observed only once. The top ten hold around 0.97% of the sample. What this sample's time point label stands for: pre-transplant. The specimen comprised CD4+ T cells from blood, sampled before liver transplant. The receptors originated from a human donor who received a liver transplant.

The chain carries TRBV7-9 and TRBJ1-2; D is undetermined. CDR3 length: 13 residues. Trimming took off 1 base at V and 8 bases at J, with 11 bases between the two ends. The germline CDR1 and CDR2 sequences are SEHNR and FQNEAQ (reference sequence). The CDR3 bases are TGTGCCAGCAGCTTAGTTGCGGGGATCGGCTACACCTTC. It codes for CASSLVAGIGYTF.

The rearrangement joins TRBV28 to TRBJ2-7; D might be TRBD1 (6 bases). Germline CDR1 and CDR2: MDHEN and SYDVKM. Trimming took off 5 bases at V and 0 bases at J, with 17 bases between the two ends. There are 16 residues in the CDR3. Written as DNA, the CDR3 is TGTGCCAGCAGTGATCCGAGGGGGTCCTCCTCCTACGAGCAGTACTTC. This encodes CASSDPRGSSSYEQYF.

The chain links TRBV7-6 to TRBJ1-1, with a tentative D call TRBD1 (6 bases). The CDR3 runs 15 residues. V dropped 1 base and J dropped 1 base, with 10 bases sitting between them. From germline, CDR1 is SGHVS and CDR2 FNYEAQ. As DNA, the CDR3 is TGTGCCAGCAGCTTAGGAGGGGGAGGGAACACTGAAGCTTTCTTT. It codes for CASSLGGGGNTEAFF.

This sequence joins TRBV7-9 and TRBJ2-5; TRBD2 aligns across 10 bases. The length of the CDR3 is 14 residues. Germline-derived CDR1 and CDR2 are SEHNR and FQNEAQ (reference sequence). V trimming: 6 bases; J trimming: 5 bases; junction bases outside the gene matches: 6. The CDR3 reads CASRLTSGWETQYF. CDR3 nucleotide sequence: TGTGCCAGCAGGCTGACTAGCGGGTGGGAGACCCAGTACTTC. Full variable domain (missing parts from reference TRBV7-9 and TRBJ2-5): DTGVSQNPRHKITKRGQNVTFRCDPISEHNRLYWYRQTLGQGPEFLTYFQNEAQLEKSRLLSDRFSAERPKGSFSTLEIQRTEQGDSAMYLCASRLTSGWETQYFGPGTRLLVL.

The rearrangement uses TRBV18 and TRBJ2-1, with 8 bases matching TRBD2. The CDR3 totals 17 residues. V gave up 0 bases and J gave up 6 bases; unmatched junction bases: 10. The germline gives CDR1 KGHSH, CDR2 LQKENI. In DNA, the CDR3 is TGTGCCAGCTCACCACCTGTCACGGGGGGGTTGTTCAATGAGCAGTTCTTC. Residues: CASSPPVTGGLFNEQFF.

The CDR3 spells CASSRVVDDGYTF. CDR3 in DNA: TGTGCCAGCAGTCGCGTTGTAGACGACGGCTACACCTTC. The chain is built from TRBV6-1 and TRBJ1-2; no firm D call. The CDR3 covers 13 residues. CDR1 and CDR2 (germline): MNHNS, SASEGT. With 5 bases removed from V and 8 bases from J, the gap between germline ends came to 15 bases.

The CDR3 region has the DNA TGTGCCAGCAGAAGTACAGGCGGAATAGATACGCAGTATTTT. Protein: CASRSTGGIDTQYF. The chain joins TRBV6-1 to TRBJ2-3; maybe TRBD1 (5 bases). Looked up from germline, CDR1 is MNHNS and CDR2 is SASEGT. The CDR3 spans 14 residues. Trimming cost V 6 bases and J 5 bases, with 15 bases left between them.

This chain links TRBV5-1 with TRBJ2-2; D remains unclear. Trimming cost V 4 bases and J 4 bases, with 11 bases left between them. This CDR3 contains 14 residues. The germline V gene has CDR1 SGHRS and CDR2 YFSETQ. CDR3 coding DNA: TGCGCCAGCAGCCAACCGACGGGCACCGGGGAGCTGTTTTTT. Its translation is CASSQPTGTGELFF. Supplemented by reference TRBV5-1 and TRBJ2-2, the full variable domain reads KAGVTQTPRYLIKTRGQQVTLSCSPISGHRSVSWYQQTPGQGLQFLFEYFSETQRNKGNFPGRFSGRQFSNSRSEMNVSTLELGDSALYLCASSQPTGTGELFFGEGSRLTVL.